The 2 T cell receptor beta chains below were found in one sample sequenced in a study of cytomegalovirus exposure and HLA in healthy donors. The study ran its PCR with 60 Vbeta and 13 Jbeta primers. Clones were read by immunoSEQ multiplex PCR, and TCRdb kept only the in-frame ones, dropping some. Of about 160,000 clones listed, approximately 84% are singletons. What was sequenced was PBMCs. All receptors come from a man aged 18 to 29 in good health and CMV-seropositive.

The chain employs TRBV7-8 and TRBJ2-1; 7 bases align to TRBD1. Germline CDR1 SGHVS, CDR2 FQNEAQ. J lost 9 bases, V lost 3 bases, and 11 bases had no gene match. The length of the CDR3 is 15 residues. The CDR3 bases are TGTGCCAGCAGCTTGACCGGGACAGAGGGGGCTGAGCAGTTCTTC. It codes for CASSLTGTEGAEQFF.

The chain has TRBV27 and TRBJ2-1, with 7 bases matching TRBD1. This CDR3 region has 14 residues. With V trimmed by 5 bases and J by 5 bases, 6 bases remained unmatched. Germline CDR1 is MNHEY and CDR2 is SMNVEV (reference sequence). The CDR3 protein is CASSEDRLHNEQFF. As DNA, the CDR3 is TGTGCCAGCAGTGAGGACAGGTTGCACAATGAGCAGTTCTTC.